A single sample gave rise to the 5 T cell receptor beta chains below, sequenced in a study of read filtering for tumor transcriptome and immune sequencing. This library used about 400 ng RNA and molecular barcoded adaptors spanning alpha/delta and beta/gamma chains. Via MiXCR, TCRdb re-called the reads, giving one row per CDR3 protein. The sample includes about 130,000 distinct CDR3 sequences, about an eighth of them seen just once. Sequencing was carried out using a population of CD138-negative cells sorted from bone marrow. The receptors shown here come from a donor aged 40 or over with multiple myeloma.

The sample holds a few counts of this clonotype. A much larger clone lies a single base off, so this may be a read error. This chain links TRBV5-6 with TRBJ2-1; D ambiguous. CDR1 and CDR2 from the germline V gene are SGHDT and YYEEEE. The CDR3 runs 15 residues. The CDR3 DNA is TGTGCCGGCAGCTTAGTGGCGGTCTCAAGGAATGAGCAGTTCTTC. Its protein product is CAGSLVAVSRNEQFF.

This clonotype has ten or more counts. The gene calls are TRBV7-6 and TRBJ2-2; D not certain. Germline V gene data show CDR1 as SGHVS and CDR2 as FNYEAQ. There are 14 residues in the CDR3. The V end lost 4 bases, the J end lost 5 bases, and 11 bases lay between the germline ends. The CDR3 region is CASSSSTLTGELFF. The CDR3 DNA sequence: TGTGCCAGCAGCTCCTCGACCCTAACCGGGGAGCTGTTTTTT.

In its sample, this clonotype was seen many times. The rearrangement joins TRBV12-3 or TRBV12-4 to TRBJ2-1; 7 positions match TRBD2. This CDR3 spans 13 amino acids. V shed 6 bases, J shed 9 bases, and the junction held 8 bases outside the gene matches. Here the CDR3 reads CASRRGGVGEQFF. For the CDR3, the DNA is TGTGCCAGCAGGAGGGGAGGGGTGGGTGAGCAGTTCTTC.

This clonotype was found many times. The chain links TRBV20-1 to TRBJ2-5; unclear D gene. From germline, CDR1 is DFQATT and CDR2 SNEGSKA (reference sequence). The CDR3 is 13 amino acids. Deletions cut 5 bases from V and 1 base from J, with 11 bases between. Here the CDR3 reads CSALLRSQETQYF. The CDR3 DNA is TGCAGTGCTTTGTTACGGTCCCAAGAGACCCAGTACTTC.

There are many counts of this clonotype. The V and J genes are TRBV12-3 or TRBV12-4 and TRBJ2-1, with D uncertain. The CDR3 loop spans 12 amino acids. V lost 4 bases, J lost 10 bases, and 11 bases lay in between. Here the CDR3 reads CASSSSFEEQFF. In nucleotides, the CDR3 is TGTGCCAGCAGTTCGTCCTTCGAGGAGCAGTTCTTC.